The next 6 T cell receptor beta chains were all read from a single sample in a study of cytomegalovirus exposure and HLA in healthy donors. Some clones are missing from TCRdb's copy, which holds only in-frame ones; the method was immunoSEQ multiplex PCR. The top ten clones hold about 22% of a sample with 150,000 to 180,000 clones, about 88% of them seen once. Input material: PBMCs. Receptor source: a man aged 18 to 29 in good health and CMV-seropositive.

V gene TRBV2 combines with J gene TRBJ2-3; 8 nucleotides align to TRBD1. This CDR3 comprises 14 residues. Germline lookup yields CDR1 SNHLY and CDR2 FYNNEI. V lost 3 bases to trimming and J lost 4 bases; unmatched junction nucleotides: 3. Written as DNA, the CDR3 is TGTGCCAGCAGTGACAGGGGGCACCCAGATACGCAGTATTTT. Translation gives CASSDRGHPDTQYF.

The genes are TRBV7-8 and TRBJ2-7, with D tentatively TRBD2 (5 bases). The germline V and J ends were trimmed by 0 bases and 4 bases, with 10 bases remaining between them. The CDR3 is made up of 14 amino acids. CDR1 and CDR2 (germline): SGHVS, FQNEAQ. The CDR3 reads CASSLAGVAYEQYF. CDR3 bases: TGTGCCAGCAGCTTAGCGGGAGTGGCGTACGAGCAGTACTTC.

The rearrangement links TRBV7-9 to TRBJ2-3; no definite D call. Germline CDR1 is SEHNR and CDR2 is FQNEAQ (reference sequence). The CDR3 is made up of 13 amino acids. With 1 base removed from V and 4 bases from J, the gap between germline ends came to 6 bases. The CDR3 region is CASSLVTPDTQYF. The CDR3 DNA is TGTGCCAGCAGCTTAGTGACTCCAGATACGCAGTATTTT.

CDR3 loop: CASSLLAGDVQYF. The CDR3 DNA reads as TGTGCCAGCAGCTTACTAGCCGGGGACGTGCAGTACTTC. V usage is TRBV6-5 and J usage is TRBJ2-7; TRBD2 is a possible D gene (6 bases). CDR1 MNHEY and CDR2 SVGAGI come from the germline V gene. Trimming stripped 6 bases from V and 9 bases from J, with 18 bases between. The CDR3 is 13 residues long.

V and J are TRBV6-5 and TRBJ2-3; D unresolved. The CDR3 loop spans 16 amino acids. V gave up 4 bases and J gave up 0 bases, with 14 bases separating them. The germline V gene encodes CDR1 MNHEY and CDR2 SVGAGI. Here the CDR3 DNA reads TGTGCCAGCAGTTCTCCACGAGGCCGAAGCACAGATACGCAGTATTTT. Protein: CASSSPRGRSTDTQYF.

The V gene is TRBV6-5, the J gene TRBJ2-2; D is possibly TRBD2 (5 bases). V was clipped by 6 bases and J by 1 base, with 9 bases between them. The CDR3 length is 14 residues. Per germline, CDR1 MNHEY and CDR2 SVGAGI. The CDR3 bases are TGTGCCAGCAGAGCGGCGCTGAACACCGGGGAGCTGTTTTTT. This sequence encodes CASRAALNTGELFF.